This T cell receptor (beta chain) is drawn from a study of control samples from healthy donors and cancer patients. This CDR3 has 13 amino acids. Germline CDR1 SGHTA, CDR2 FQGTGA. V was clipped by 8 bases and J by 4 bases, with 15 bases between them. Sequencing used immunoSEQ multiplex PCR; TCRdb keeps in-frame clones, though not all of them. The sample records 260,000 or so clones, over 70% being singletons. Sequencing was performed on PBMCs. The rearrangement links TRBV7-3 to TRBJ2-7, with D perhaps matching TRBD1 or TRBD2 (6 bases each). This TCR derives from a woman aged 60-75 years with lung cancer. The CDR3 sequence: CASARGDRYEQYF. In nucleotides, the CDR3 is TGTGCCAGCGCAAGGGGGGATCGGTACGAGCAGTACTTC.